This TCR beta chain was recorded in a study of T cell repertoires in cytomegalovirus infection (dated by TCRdb to the late 2010s). The study in broad terms: Donor HLA type was relevant to the analysis, because carriage of CMV infection together with the matching HLA type was indicated by public TCR beta signatures.

This clonotype was counted a single time. Its antigen is unknown. A much larger clone lies one base from this, so it may be a read error. Sequencer: Illumina HiSeq 1500. TCRdb reworked the public reads: Q25 trimming with fastp, MiXCR clone assembly, productive beta chains retained. CDR3 protein sequences are deduplicated, and each keeps its most common genes and DNA. The table for this sample lists approximately 500,000 distinct CDR3 sequences; 16% of them were counted only once. The ten largest account for under 30% of the sample. From the cysteine up to the phenylalanine, the CDR3 has a length of 13 residues. This entry keeps only the CDR3 DNA: 39 bases, framed from base 1. CDR1 and CDR2 were assigned from the germline V gene as SGHVS and FNYEAQ. Study-level results and caveats: Cumulative frequency of public TCR beta family members discriminated carriers of CMV infection plus the relevant HLA type in this cohort and an independent 352-donor cohort. In the ex vivo response, HLA-C-restricted CMV-specific TCR beta clonotypes were dominant, and in two of eight donors the single most frequent clonotype came from this HLA-C-restricted group.

What was sequenced was CD8+ T cells from PBMCs. The sequence was obtained from a human donor in good health (CMV status not recorded). Some clones in this sample may be carry-over from other donors' samples. The chain is made from TRBV7-6 and TRBJ2-1; no D gene call is confident. CDR3 loop: CASSPPGDNVQFF. The DNA is as follows: TGTGCCAGCAGCCCCCCCGGAGACAATGTGCAGTTCTTC. The full variable domain, with segments outside the CDR3 supplied by the reference TRBV7-6 and TRBJ2-1 proteins, appears as GAGVSQSPRYKVTKRGQDVALRCDPISGHVSLYWYRQALGQGPEFLTYFNYEAQQDKSGLPNDRFSAERPEGSISTLTIQRTEQRDSAMYRCASSPPGDNVQFFGPGTRLTVL.